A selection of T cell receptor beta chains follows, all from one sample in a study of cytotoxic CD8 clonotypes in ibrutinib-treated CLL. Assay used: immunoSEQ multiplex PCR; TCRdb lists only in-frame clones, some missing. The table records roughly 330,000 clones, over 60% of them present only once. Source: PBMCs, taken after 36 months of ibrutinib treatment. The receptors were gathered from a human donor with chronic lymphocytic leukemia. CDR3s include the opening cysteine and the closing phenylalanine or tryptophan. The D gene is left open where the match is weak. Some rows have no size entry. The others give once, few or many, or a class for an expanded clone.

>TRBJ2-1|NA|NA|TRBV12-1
TGTGCCAGCAGCTTCTCGGGGCCGGGACTCCGCCTCAATGAGCAGTTCTTC
CASSFSGPGLRLNEQFF
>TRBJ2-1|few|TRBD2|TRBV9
TGTGCCAGCACCCCTAGTGGGGGACTAGTCTCCAATGAGCAGTTCTTC
CASTPSGGLVSNEQFF
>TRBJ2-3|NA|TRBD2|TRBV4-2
TGTGCCAGCAGCCCTAGCGGGGTAGACACAGATACGCAGTATTTT
CASSPSGVDTDTQYF
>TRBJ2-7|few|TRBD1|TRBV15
TGTGCCACCAGCAGAGGACGGAACAGGGGAGTCGGAGGCGAGCAGTACTTC
CATSRGRNRGVGGEQYF
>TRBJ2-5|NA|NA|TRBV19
TGTGCCAGTAGTATAGCGGGGTTCCAAGAGACCCAGTACTTC
CASSIAGFQETQYF
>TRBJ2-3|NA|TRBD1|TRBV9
TGTGCCAGCAGCGCCCGTTTGGGACAGGGGGGCGCAGATACGCAGTATTTT
CASSARLGQGGADTQYF
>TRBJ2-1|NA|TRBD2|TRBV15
TGTGCCACCAGCAGAAGTCGGACTAGAGGGTACAATGAGCAGTTCTTC
CATSRSRTRGYNEQFF
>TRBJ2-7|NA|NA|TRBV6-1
TGTGCCAGCAGTGAAAGTCGCGGCAGAACCTACGAGCAGTACTTC
CASSESRGRTYEQYF
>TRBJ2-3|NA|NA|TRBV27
TGTGCCAGCAGTTTGCAGGGAACTAGCACAGATACGCAGTATTTT
CASSLQGTSTDTQYF
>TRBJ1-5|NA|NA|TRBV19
TGTGCCAGTAGCCTGACAGGCCTTAGCAATCAGCCCCAGCATTTT
CASSLTGLSNQPQHF
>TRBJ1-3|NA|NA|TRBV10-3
TGTGCCATCAGTGAGGGTGGAAACACCATATATTTT
CAISEGGNTIYF
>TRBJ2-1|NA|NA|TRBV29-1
TGCAGCGTCAACCGGGACACCATCAATGAGCAGTTCTTC
CSVNRDTINEQFF
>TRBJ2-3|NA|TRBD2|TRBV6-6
TGTGCCAGCAGTTTCCTAGCGGGAGATAGCACAGATACGCAGTATTTT
CASSFLAGDSTDTQYF
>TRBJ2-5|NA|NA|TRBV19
TGTGCCAGTAGTATACAGGGGGGAGAGACCCAGTACTTC
CASSIQGGETQYF
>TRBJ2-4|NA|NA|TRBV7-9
TGTGCCAGCAGCTTAGGGAGGGGACAGCCAATAGCCAAAAACATTCAGTACTTC
CASSLGRGQPIAKNIQYF
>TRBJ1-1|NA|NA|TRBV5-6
TGTGCCAGCAGCTTGTTCAAGGGGAAGGCTTTCTTT
CASSLFKGKAFF
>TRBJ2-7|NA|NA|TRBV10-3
TGTGCCATCAGCGGACATGACGGATCCTACGAGCAGTACTTC
CAISGHDGSYEQYF
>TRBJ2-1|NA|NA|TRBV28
TGTGCCAGCAGTTTACCTGCGGCGTTCCCAAATGAGCAGTTCTTC
CASSLPAAFPNEQFF
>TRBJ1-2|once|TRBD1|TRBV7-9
TGTGCCAGCAGCCCCCGGGACAGGGACCTCTATGGCTACACCTTC
CASSPRDRDLYGYTF